This T cell receptor beta chain was recorded in a study of T-cell reconstitution after alpha-beta-depleted transplantation in children. Unique molecular identifiers were used in preparing the TCRbeta library. TCRdb recomputed calls from the PCR reads with MiXCR, one row per CDR3 protein. The sample holds 450,000 to 600,000 distinct CDR3 sequences; 18% are singletons and the top ten take roughly 3.3%. This clonotype was detected only a few times. Germline values: CDR1 DFQATT, CDR2 SNEGSKA (reference sequence). V was pared by 6 bases and J by 3 bases, with 10 bases of the junction left unmatched. The CDR3 has 16 amino acids.

The specimen was PBMCs from the stem cell graft donor, collected from the stem cell graft. The chain employs TRBV20-1 and TRBJ2-1, with 11 bases identical to TRBD2. The receptor was derived from a human donor who donated a stem cell graft to a child with acute lymphoblastic leukemia. CDR3 sequence reads: CSARPGLADIYNEQFF. The CDR3 bases are TGCAGTGCAAGACCGGGACTAGCGGATATCTACAATGAGCAGTTCTTC.